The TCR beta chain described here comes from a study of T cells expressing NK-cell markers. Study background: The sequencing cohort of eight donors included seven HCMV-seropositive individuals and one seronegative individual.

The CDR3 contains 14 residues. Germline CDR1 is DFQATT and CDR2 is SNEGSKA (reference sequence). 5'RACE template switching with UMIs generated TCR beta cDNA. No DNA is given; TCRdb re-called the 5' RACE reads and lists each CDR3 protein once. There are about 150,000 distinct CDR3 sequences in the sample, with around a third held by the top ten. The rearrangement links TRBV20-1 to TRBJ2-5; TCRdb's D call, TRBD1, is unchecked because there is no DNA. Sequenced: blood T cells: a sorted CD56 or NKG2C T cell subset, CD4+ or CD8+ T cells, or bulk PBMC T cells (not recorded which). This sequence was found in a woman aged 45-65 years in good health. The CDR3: CSANREPQWETQYF.